The T cell receptor (beta chain) described here comes from a study of T cell responses to AZD1222 COVID-19 vaccine. Notes on the study in general: There were mostly white British donors and more females than males, and clonal diversity was possibly underestimated. No repertoire was sampled before or during the peak T cell response, only after it.

Sequencing used immunoSEQ multiplex PCR; TCRdb keeps in-frame clones, though not all of them. The sample lists about 90,000 clones; 70% to 90% were seen once. Germline lookup yields CDR1 MNHNY and CDR2 SVGAGI (reference sequence). V shed 2 bases and J shed 3 bases, with 11 bases lying between them. This CDR3 has 14 residues. This clone appeared a few times. The antigen is undetermined. The rearrangement uses TRBV6-6 and TRBJ2-7; no firm D call. The material was peripheral blood, obtained on day 0 of AZD1222 vaccination. The sequence was obtained from an adult in good health. The CDR3 loop reads CASSYPAAGYEQYF. The CDR3 nucleotides read TGTGCCAGCAGTTACCCCGCCGCCGGCTACGAGCAGTACTTC.